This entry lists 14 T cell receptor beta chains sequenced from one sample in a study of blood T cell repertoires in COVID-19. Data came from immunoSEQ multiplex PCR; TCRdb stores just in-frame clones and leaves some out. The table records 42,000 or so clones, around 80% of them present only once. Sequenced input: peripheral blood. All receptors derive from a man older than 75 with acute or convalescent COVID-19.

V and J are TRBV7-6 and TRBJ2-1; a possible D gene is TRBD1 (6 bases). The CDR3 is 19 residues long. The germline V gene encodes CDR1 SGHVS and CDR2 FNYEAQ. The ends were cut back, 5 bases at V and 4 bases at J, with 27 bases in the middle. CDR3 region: CASSTPRGSGLAVYNEQFF. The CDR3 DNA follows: TGTGCCAGCAGCACACCCAGGGGTAGTGGGCTAGCTGTATACAATGAGCAGTTCTTC.

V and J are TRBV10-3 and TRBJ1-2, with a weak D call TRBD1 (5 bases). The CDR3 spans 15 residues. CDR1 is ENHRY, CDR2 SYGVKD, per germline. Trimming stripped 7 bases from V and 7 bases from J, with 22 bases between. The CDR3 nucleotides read TGTGCCATCAATTTCGACGGCGCCGGGGGTTTTGGCTACACCTTC. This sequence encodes CAINFDGAGGFGYTF.

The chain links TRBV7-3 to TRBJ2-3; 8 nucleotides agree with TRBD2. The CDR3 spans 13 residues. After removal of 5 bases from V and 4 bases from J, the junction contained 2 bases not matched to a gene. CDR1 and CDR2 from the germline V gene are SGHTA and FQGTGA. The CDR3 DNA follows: TGTGCCAGCAGCGCGACTAGCGCAGATACGCAGTATTTT. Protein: CASSATSADTQYF.

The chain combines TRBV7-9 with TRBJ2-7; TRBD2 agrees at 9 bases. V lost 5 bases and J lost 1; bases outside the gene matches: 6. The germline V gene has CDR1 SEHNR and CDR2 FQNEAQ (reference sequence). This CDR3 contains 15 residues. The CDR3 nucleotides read TGTGCCAGCAGCCCACGACTAGCGGCGTCCTACGAGCAGTACTTC. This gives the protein CASSPRLAASYEQYF.

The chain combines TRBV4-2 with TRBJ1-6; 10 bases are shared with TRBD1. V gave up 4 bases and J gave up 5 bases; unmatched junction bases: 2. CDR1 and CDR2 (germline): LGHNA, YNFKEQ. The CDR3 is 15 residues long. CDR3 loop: CASSLGTGDNSPLHF. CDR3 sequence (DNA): TGTGCCAGCAGCCTCGGGACAGGGGATAATTCACCCCTCCACTTT.

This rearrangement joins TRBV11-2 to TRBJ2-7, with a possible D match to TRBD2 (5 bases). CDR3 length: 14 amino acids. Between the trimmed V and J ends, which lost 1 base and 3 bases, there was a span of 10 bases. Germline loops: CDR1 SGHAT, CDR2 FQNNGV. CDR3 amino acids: CASSLGGLGYEQYF. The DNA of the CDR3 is TGTGCCAGCAGCTTAGGAGGACTGGGCTACGAGCAGTACTTC.

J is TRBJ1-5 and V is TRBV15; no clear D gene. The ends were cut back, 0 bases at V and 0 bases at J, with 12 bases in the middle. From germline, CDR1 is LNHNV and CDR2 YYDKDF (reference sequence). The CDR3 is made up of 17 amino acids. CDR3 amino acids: CATSRDGGDYSNQPQHF. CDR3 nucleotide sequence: TGTGCCACCAGCAGAGATGGCGGGGATTATAGCAATCAGCCCCAGCATTTT. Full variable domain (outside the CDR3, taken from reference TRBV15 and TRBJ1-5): DAMVIQNPRYQVTQFGKPVTLSCSQTLNHNVMYWYQQKSSQAPKLLFHYYDKDFNNEADTPDNFQSRRPNTSFCFLDIRSPGLGDTAMYLCATSRDGGDYSNQPQHFGDGTRLSIL.

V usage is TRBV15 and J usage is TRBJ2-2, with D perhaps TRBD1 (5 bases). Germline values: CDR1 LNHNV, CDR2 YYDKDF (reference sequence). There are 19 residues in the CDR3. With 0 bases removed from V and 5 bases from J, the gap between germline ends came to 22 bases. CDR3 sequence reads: CATSRDLPSAQGLTGELFF. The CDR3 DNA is TGTGCCACCAGCAGAGATTTACCATCCGCCCAGGGTTTAACCGGGGAGCTGTTTTTT. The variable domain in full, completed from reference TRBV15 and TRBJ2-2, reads DAMVIQNPRYQVTQFGKPVTLSCSQTLNHNVMYWYQQKSSQAPKLLFHYYDKDFNNEADTPDNFQSRRPNTSFCFLDIRSPGLGDTAMYLCATSRDLPSAQGLTGELFFGEGSRLTVL.

CDR3 DNA sequence: TGTGCCAGCAGCAAAAGGGAGGACACTGAAGCTTTCTTT. Its translation: CASSKREDTEAFF. The V call is TRBV11-2, the J call TRBJ1-1; D remains unclear. Per the germline V gene, CDR1 is SGHAT and CDR2 is FQNNGV. Trimming shortened V by 5 bases and J by 3 bases, and 10 bases separated the two germline ends. The CDR3 has 13 residues.

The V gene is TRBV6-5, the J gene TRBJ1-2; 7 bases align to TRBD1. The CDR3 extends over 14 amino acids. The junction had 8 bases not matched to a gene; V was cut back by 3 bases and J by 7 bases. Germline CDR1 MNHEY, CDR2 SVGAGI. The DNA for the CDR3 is TGTGCCAGCAGTTATCAAGGGGGCGCAGGTGGCTACACCTTC. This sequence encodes CASSYQGGAGGYTF.

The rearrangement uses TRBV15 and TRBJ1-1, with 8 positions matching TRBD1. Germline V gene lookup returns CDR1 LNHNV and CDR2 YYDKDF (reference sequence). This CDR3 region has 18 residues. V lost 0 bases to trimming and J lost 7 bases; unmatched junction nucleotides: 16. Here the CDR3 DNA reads TGTGCCACCAGCAGAGATCTATCTATTGGCAGGGGGCCGGGTGAAGCTTTCTTT. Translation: CATSRDLSIGRGPGEAFF. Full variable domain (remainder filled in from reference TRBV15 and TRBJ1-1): DAMVIQNPRYQVTQFGKPVTLSCSQTLNHNVMYWYQQKSSQAPKLLFHYYDKDFNNEADTPDNFQSRRPNTSFCFLDIRSPGLGDTAMYLCATSRDLSIGRGPGEAFFGQGTRLTVV.

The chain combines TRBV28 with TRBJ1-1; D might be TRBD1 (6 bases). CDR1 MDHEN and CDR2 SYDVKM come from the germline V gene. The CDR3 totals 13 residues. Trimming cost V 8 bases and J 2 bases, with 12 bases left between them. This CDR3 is CASGYRANTEAFF. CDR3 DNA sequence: TGTGCCAGCGGCTACAGGGCTAACACTGAAGCTTTCTTT.

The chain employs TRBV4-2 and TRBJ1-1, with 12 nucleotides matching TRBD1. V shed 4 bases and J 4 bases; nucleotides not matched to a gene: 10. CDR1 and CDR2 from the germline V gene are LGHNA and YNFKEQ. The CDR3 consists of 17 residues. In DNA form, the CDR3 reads TGTGCCAGCAGCCCTGAGGGACAGGGGGCCTGGGGCACTGAAGCTTTCTTT. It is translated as CASSPEGQGAWGTEAFF.

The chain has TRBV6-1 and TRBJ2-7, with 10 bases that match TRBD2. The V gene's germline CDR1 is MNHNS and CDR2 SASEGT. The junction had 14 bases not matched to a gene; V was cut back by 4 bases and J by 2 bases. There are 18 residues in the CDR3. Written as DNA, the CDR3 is TGTGCCAGCAGTGTTGCTAGCGGGGGCCCAATTTCGCCCTACGAGCAGTACTTC. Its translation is CASSVASGGPISPYEQYF.